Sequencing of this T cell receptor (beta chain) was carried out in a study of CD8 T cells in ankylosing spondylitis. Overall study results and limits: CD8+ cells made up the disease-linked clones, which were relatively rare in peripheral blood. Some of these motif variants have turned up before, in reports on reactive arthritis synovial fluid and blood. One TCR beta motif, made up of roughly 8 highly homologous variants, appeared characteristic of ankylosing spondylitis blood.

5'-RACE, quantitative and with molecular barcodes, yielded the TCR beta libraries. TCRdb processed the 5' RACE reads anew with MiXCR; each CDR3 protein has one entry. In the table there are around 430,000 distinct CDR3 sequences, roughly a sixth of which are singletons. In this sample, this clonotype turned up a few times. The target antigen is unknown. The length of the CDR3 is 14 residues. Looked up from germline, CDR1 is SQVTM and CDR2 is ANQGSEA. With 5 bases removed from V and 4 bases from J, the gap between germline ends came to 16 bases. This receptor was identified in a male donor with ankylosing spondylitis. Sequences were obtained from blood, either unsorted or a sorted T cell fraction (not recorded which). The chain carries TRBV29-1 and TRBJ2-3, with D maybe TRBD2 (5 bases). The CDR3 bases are TGCAGCGTTCCTAGCCTGCCAAGGCCAGATACGCAGTATTTT. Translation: CSVPSLPRPDTQYF.